The 28 T cell receptor beta chains reported below all come from one sample, sequenced in a study of cytomegalovirus exposure and HLA in healthy donors (dated by TCRdb to 2016 to 2017). Library preparation employed the immunoSEQ multiplex PCR assay. The multiplex PCR relied on a mix of 60 forward primers for TCR Vbeta segments and 13 reverse primers for TCR Jbeta segments. TCRdb retrieved this table from immuneACCESS and kept in-frame rearrangements only. Not all clones are present; in checked studies, unresolved V genes account for under half, and no reason is known for the remainder. Here the sample has some 120,000 clones; 80% occur a single time. Jointly, the top ten make up about 3.3% of the sample. The specimen was PBMCs. Receptors were obtained from a male donor in good health and CMV-seronegative.

This sequence joins TRBV5-6 and TRBJ1-2; possible D gene TRBD1, 6 bases. Per the germline V gene, CDR1 is SGHDT and CDR2 is YYEEEE. V lost 6 bases to trimming and J lost 8 bases, with 20 bases between them. There are 14 residues in the CDR3. CDR3 DNA: TGTGCCAGCAAATCGGGGGGCCCCTTGAGAGGCTACACCTTC. It yields the protein CASKSGGPLRGYTF.

In its sample, this clone was seen once. The chain's CDR3 is CASSLGDTGANVLTF. The CDR3 DNA reads TGTGCCAGCAGCCTTGGGGACACTGGGGCCAACGTCCTGACTTTC. This chain links TRBV9 with TRBJ2-6, with D possibly matching TRBD1 (6 bases). The CDR3 contains 15 residues. Germline lookup yields CDR1 SGDLS and CDR2 YYNGEE. Trimming shortened V by 4 bases and J by 2 bases, and 10 bases separated the two germline ends.

The V gene is TRBV5-1, the J gene TRBJ2-3; no clear D. V was shortened by 0 bases and J by 6 bases, with 14 bases between the two germline ends. CDR1 SGHRS and CDR2 YFSETQ come from the germline V gene. This CDR3 region has 15 residues. The CDR3 is CASSLGSTEQDTQYF. The CDR3 DNA reads TGCGCCAGCAGCTTGGGGTCGACGGAGCAGGATACGCAGTATTTT. The full variable domain, with the rest looked up from reference TRBV5-1 and TRBJ2-3, is KAGVTQTPRYLIKTRGQQVTLSCSPISGHRSVSWYQQTPGQGLQFLFEYFSETQRNKGNFPGRFSGRQFSNSRSEMNVSTLELGDSALYLCASSLGSTEQDTQYFGPGTRLTVL.

A note on this clone: One end of the junction fails to match germline, which may point to a read error. The chain uses TRBV9 and TRBJ2-7; 8 bases map to TRBD1. The CDR3 is made up of 13 amino acids. The V gene's germline CDR1 is SGDLS and CDR2 YYNGEE. The CDR3, as DNA: TGTGCCGGCAGCGCTGGACAGGGCTACGAGCAGTACTTC. Its translation: CAGSAGQGYEQYF.

This chain joins TRBV6-6 and TRBJ2-1, with TRBD1 matching over 7 bases. The CDR3 consists of 16 residues. Losses at the gene ends were 2 bases for V and 7 bases for J; bases not matched to a gene: 11. The germline V gene encodes CDR1 MNHNY and CDR2 SVGAGI (reference sequence). CDR3 DNA sequence: TGTGCCAGCAGTTACCTACCGGCCTCACAGGGGAATGAGCAGTTCTTC. As protein: CASSYLPASQGNEQFF.

The V gene is TRBV4-2, the J gene TRBJ2-2; perhaps TRBD1 as D (5 bases). V lost 3 bases and J 5 bases, leaving 13 bases between the germline ends. There are 15 residues in the CDR3. The germline V gene has CDR1 LGHNA and CDR2 YNFKEQ. The DNA of the CDR3 is TGTGCCAGCAGCCAGACGGTAGGGGTGACCGGGGAGCTGTTTTTT. Its protein is CASSQTVGVTGELFF.

The chain uses TRBV29-1 and TRBJ1-2; D gene ambiguous. Trimming shortened V by 7 bases and J by 0 bases, and 9 bases separated the two germline ends. The CDR3 is 12 amino acids. Germline V lookup: CDR1 SQVTM, CDR2 ANQGSEA. CDR3 residues: CSARLTNYGYTF. The CDR3 nucleotides read TGCAGCGCCAGACTTACTAACTATGGCTACACCTTC.

The J gene is TRBJ2-1, the V gene TRBV7-2; a possible D gene is TRBD2 (6 bases). The CDR3 runs 15 residues. Germline V CDR1 and CDR2: SGHTA, FQGNSA. V lost 3 bases and J 5 bases, leaving 14 bases between the germline ends. The CDR3 DNA reads TGTGCCAGCAGCTTTTCCGGGACTCCAGACAATGAGCAGTTCTTC. Its protein product is CASSFSGTPDNEQFF.

The CDR3 coding sequence is TGTGCCAGCAGCTCGGAGGTGGCCTACAATGAGCAGTTCTTC. It specifies CASSSEVAYNEQFF. V gene TRBV5-4 combines with J gene TRBJ2-1, with a tentative D call TRBD2 (5 bases). V was cut by 3 bases and J by 2 bases, with 9 bases left in between. The CDR3 is made up of 14 amino acids. The germline CDR1 and CDR2 sequences are SGHNT and YYREEE (reference sequence).

The chain is built from TRBV19 and TRBJ2-3; D is perhaps TRBD2 (7 bases). CDR3 length: 16 amino acids. Germline assignment: CDR1 LNHDA and CDR2 SQIVND (reference sequence). V dropped 6 bases and J dropped 1 base, with 17 bases sitting between them. CDR3 coding DNA: TGTGCCAGTAGCTTTTTAATGCGGGGGCGCACAGATACGCAGTATTTT. Translation gives CASSFLMRGRTDTQYF.

This chain uses TRBV5-1 with TRBJ1-1; D is uncertain. V was shortened by 0 bases and J by 1 base, with 10 bases between the two germline ends. Germline assignment: CDR1 SGHRS and CDR2 YFSETQ. The CDR3 contains 15 residues. Here the CDR3 reads CASSLAGGGNTEAFF. As DNA, the CDR3 is TGCGCCAGCAGCTTGGCCGGCGGTGGGAACACTGAAGCTTTCTTT.

The chain joins TRBV5-1 to TRBJ2-1; 13 bases are a match to TRBD2. The CDR3 sequence is 15 residues long. CDR1 and CDR2 (germline): SGHRS, YFSETQ. The V and J ends lost 7 bases and 6 bases, in that order; junction bases with no gene match: 7. CDR3 in DNA: TGCGCCAGCGGACCCGGACTAGCGGGAGTCAATGAGCAGTTCTTC. This translates into CASGPGLAGVNEQFF.

The DNA for the CDR3 is TGTGCCAGCAGCTTGGCGTTAGCGGGATTATTGTACAATGAGCAGTTCTTC. Translation gives CASSLALAGLLYNEQFF. This rearrangement joins TRBV5-6 to TRBJ2-1; 8 nucleotides line up with TRBD2. CDR3 length: 17 residues. Germline V gene sequence: CDR1 SGHDT, CDR2 YYEEEE. The V gene end was trimmed by 0 bases and the J gene end by 4 bases; junction bases not matched to a gene: 9.

The gene calls are TRBV11-3 and TRBJ2-7; TRBD1 matches 8 bases. V lost 3 bases and J lost 0; bases outside the gene matches: 7. CDR3 length equals 16 residues. Germline CDR1 is SGHNT and CDR2 is YENEEA. DNA of the CDR3: TGTGCCAGCAGCTTCCAGGACAGGGCCAGCTCCTACGAGCAGTACTTC. It is translated as CASSFQDRASSYEQYF.

J is TRBJ2-3 and V is TRBV4-1; 11 bases agree with TRBD1. V trimming: 3 bases; J trimming: 7 bases; junction bases outside the gene matches: 15. CDR3 size: 18 residues. Germline values: CDR1 MGHRA, CDR2 YSYEKL. The CDR3 DNA follows: TGCGCCAGCAGCCAGGACATGGACAGGGGGCTAGCATCAAATACGCAGTATTTT. It yields the protein CASSQDMDRGLASNTQYF.

In DNA form, the CDR3 reads TGCGCCAGCAGCTTTGCTCCCGGGACTAGCGGGATTCCTCGACCGAATGAGCAGTTCTTC. Its protein is CASSFAPGTSGIPRPNEQFF. The chain couples TRBV5-1 to TRBJ2-1; 13 bases line up with TRBD2. The V segment lost 2 bases and the J segment 7 bases; nucleotides outside the gene matches: 18. The CDR3 contains 20 residues. Germline assignment: CDR1 SGHRS and CDR2 YFSETQ.

The V gene is TRBV27, the J gene TRBJ2-3, with D maybe TRBD1 (6 bases). V lost 6 bases and J 2 bases, leaving 12 bases between the germline ends. The CDR3 totals 14 residues. Germline CDR1 is MNHEY and CDR2 is SMNVEV (reference sequence). This CDR3 reads CASSYGQITDTQYF. In DNA form, the CDR3 reads TGTGCCAGCAGCTATGGACAGATCACAGATACGCAGTATTTT.

The chain recombines TRBV25-1 with TRBJ1-4; no firm D call. Trimming removed 0 bases from V and 4 bases from J, with 9 bases in between. The CDR3 runs to 15 residues. CDR1 MGHDK and CDR2 SYGVNS come from the germline V gene. CDR3 protein: CASSEYRPYNEKLFF. DNA for the CDR3: TGTGCCAGCAGTGAATACAGGCCTTATAATGAAAAACTGTTTTTT.

The chain recombines TRBV6-6 with TRBJ1-4, with 9 bases identical to TRBD1. CDR3 length equals 12 residues. Germline lookup yields CDR1 MNHNY and CDR2 SVGAGI (reference sequence). V shed 6 bases and J 13 bases; nucleotides not matched to a gene: 6. The CDR3 loop is CASRQQGATLFF. CDR3 nucleotide sequence: TGTGCCAGCAGACAACAGGGGGCCACACTGTTTTTT.

V is TRBV4-2 and J is TRBJ2-1; D unresolved. V was trimmed by 2 bases and J by 5 bases, leaving 4 bases between them. The CDR3 extends over 12 amino acids. In germline, CDR1 is LGHNA, CDR2 YNFKEQ. In nucleotides, the CDR3 is TGTGCCAGCAGCCAAAATAACAATGAGCAGTTCTTC. This codes for CASSQNNNEQFF.

V is TRBV5-4 and J is TRBJ2-2; no firm D call. This CDR3 spans 15 amino acids. Germline V CDR1 and CDR2: SGHNT, YYREEE (reference sequence). V was clipped by 4 bases and J by 10 bases, with 20 bases between them. This CDR3 is CASSPGVVVSTELFF. The CDR3 nucleotides are TGTGCCAGCAGCCCCGGTGTTGTTGTTTCTACGGAGCTGTTTTTT.

The V and J genes are TRBV11-3 and TRBJ2-1; TRBD1 might be the D (6 bases). Trimming pared 4 bases from V and 7 bases from J, leaving 11 bases between. Germline assignment: CDR1 SGHNT and CDR2 YENEEA. This CDR3 is 13 amino acids long. The DNA for the CDR3 is TGTGCCAGCAGCTCCGGACAGTCGAATGAGCAGTTCTTC. Translating it yields CASSSGQSNEQFF.

This chain uses TRBV2 with TRBJ2-5; D remains ambiguous. Looked up from germline, CDR1 is SNHLY and CDR2 is FYNNEI. Trimming took 5 bases from V and 2 from J, leaving 6 bases between them. The CDR3 covers 12 residues. The CDR3 spells CASSRRQETQYF. Written as DNA, the CDR3 is TGTGCCAGCAGTAGGAGACAAGAGACCCAGTACTTC.

The chain links TRBV7-9 to TRBJ2-7, with TRBD1 matching over 12 bases. The germline V gene has CDR1 SEHNR and CDR2 FQNEAQ (reference sequence). This CDR3 has 16 amino acids. Trimming took 3 bases from V and 6 from J; bases not matched to a gene: 9. The CDR3 nucleotides are TGTGCCAGCAGCTTCTTACCGGGACAGGGGGCTGTCGAGCAGTACTTC. Protein sequence: CASSFLPGQGAVEQYF. Based on the CDR3 plus reference TRBV7-9 and TRBJ2-7, the full variable domain is DTGVSQNPRHKITKRGQNVTFRCDPISEHNRLYWYRQTLGQGPEFLTYFQNEAQLEKSRLLSDRFSAERPKGSFSTLEIQRTEQGDSAMYLCASSFLPGQGAVEQYFGPGTRLTVT.

The chain couples TRBV29-1 to TRBJ2-7, with 7 bases fitting TRBD2. Germline CDR1 and CDR2: SQVTM and ANQGSEA. The CDR3 spans 13 residues. The V segment lost 4 bases and the J segment 7 bases; nucleotides outside the gene matches: 10. For the CDR3, the DNA is TGCAGCGTTGTGGGAAGCGGGGTGCGGGAGCAGTACTTC. Amino acid sequence: CSVVGSGVREQYF.

The genes are TRBV5-6 and TRBJ1-2; possibly TRBD1 for D (5 bases). With 1 base removed from V and 8 bases from J, the gap between germline ends came to 12 bases. There are 13 residues in the CDR3. In germline, CDR1 is SGHDT, CDR2 YYEEEE. DNA of the CDR3: TGTGCCAGCAGCTTGTCCGGGGGAGGGGGCTACACCTTC. Translated: CASSLSGGGGYTF. The complete variable domain, with remaining parts taken from reference TRBV5-6 and TRBJ1-2, reads DAGVTQSPTHLIKTRGQQVTLRCSPKSGHDTVSWYQQALGQGPQFIFQYYEEEERQRGNFPDRFSGHQFPNYSSELNVNALLLGDSALYLCASSLSGGGGYTFGSGTRLTVV.

This clone was seen a single time. The chain couples TRBV6-5 to TRBJ1-5; unclear D gene. This CDR3 spans 13 amino acids. V gave up 6 bases and J gave up 0 bases, with 6 bases separating them. The germline V gene has CDR1 MNHEY and CDR2 SVGAGI. The chain's CDR3 is CASRSYSNQPQHF. The CDR3 nucleotides read TGTGCCAGCAGGTCTTATAGCAATCAGCCCCAGCATTTT.

This chain connects TRBV13 to TRBJ1-2; weak D call: TRBD1 (5 bases). Germline CDR1 and CDR2: PRHDT and FYEKMQ (reference sequence). V was pared by 4 bases and J by 8 bases, with 20 bases between. This CDR3 has 15 residues. CDR3 sequence: CASSSRDPSLHGYTF. The CDR3 DNA is TGTGCCAGCAGCTCGCGGGACCCCTCACTCCACGGCTACACCTTC. The full variable domain, in which reference TRBV13 and TRBJ1-2 provide the parts outside the CDR3, is AAGVIQSPRHLIKEKRETATLKCYPIPRHDTVYWYQQGPGQDPQFLISFYEKMQSDKGSIPDRFSAQQFSDYHSELNMSSLELGDSALYFCASSSRDPSLHGYTFGSGTRLTVV.